Listed below are T cell receptor beta chains from one sample, sequenced in a study of OX40 agonist ivuxolimab in advanced cancers. Clones were sequenced by immunoSEQ multiplex PCR, and TCRdb holds only the in-frame ones, with some missing. The profile shows 60,000 to 90,000 clones, around four fifths of them singletons. The input for sequencing was CD4+ or CD8+ T cells sorted from blood, taken in a trial of the OX40 agonist ivuxolimab. The receptors come from an adult with an advanced solid tumor such as melanoma, head and neck, liver or kidney cancer. Both conserved end residues are part of each CDR3. The size entry is marked missing in some rows and otherwise reads once, few, many or a size class.

V gene,clone size,CDR3 length,J gene,CDR3 protein
TRBV7-9,few,13,TRBJ1-5,CASSPDRDQPQHF
TRBV7-2,-,15,TRBJ1-5,CASSRTGPNNQPQHF
TRBV10-3,-,14,TRBJ1-2,CAISEGGSPYGYTF
TRBV6-5,-,14,TRBJ1-6,CASSYNIANSPLHF
TRBV4-1,few,17,TRBJ1-4,CASSQGVFYRDNEKLFF
TRBV6-5,-,13,TRBJ1-5,CASSTISNQPQHF
TRBV18,few,13,TRBJ2-7,CASSQDRVYEQYF
TRBV28,few,15,TRBJ1-4,CASSPGGGTNEKLFF
TRBV5-1,once,13,TRBJ2-5,CASREEGWGTQYF
TRBV2,-,14,TRBJ1-4,CASSARGSEEKLFF
TRBV2,-,13,TRBJ2-5,CASSARGAETQYF
TRBV11-1,few,14,TRBJ1-1,CASSLTGGIGEAFF
TRBV19,once,17,TRBJ1-4,CASRIWAGGKPNEKLFF
TRBV28,-,16,TRBJ1-2,CASRDSGTGGLVGYTF
TRBV2,few,13,TRBJ1-5,CASKAGRGQPQHF
TRBV5-1,-,15,TRBJ1-2,CASSRGDTSNYGYTF
TRBV9,-,16,TRBJ2-3,CASSVAEPGRTDTQYF
TRBV5-4,-,16,TRBJ2-3,CASSLWGTSGTDTQYF
TRBV4-1,once,14,TRBJ2-3,CASSQVYPDGAQYF
TRBV6-6,-,12,TRBJ1-2,CASRGTGVGYTF
TRBV6-6,-,13,TRBJ1-2,CASGGGPNYGYTF
TRBV2,-,13,TRBJ1-6,CASRTGDRSPLHF
TRBV10-2,-,18,TRBJ2-4,CATWGAGAGVSVKNIQYF
TRBV30,-,13,TRBJ2-2,CAWSPHNTGELFF
TRBV5-1,few,15,TRBJ1-4,CASSYEGSTNEKLFF